One sample yielded the 5 T cell receptor beta chains listed below, sequenced in a study of early T cells in non-severe SARS-CoV-2 infection. MiXCR, applied by TCRdb to the 5' RACE reads, yields one record per CDR3 protein. The sample has roughly 120,000 distinct CDR3 sequences, roughly 13% seen once. The sequencing here drew on whole blood, taken at baseline. The source is an adult who was a healthcare worker with PCR-confirmed SARS-CoV-2 infection or an uninfected control (not recorded which).

This clonotype was recorded many times. The rearrangement joins TRBV11-2 to TRBJ1-2; a possible D gene is TRBD1 (6 bases). Germline V gives CDR1 SGHAT, CDR2 FQNNGV. The CDR3 runs to 14 residues. V dropped 4 bases and J dropped 4 bases, with 13 bases sitting between them. The DNA of the CDR3 is TGTGCCAGCAGCTCCAACAGGGTTTCCTATGGCTACACCTTC. Its translation is CASSSNRVSYGYTF.

This clonotype was detected only a few times. The rearrangement joins TRBV29-1 to TRBJ1-1, with D tentatively TRBD1 (5 bases). The CDR3 length is 14 residues. CDR1 and CDR2 (germline): SQVTM, ANQGSEA. Between the trimmed V and J ends, which lost 7 bases and 1 base, there was a span of 16 bases. The CDR3 reads CSARPAGRNTEAFF. DNA for the CDR3: TGCAGCGCCCGTCCCGCGGGACGGAACACTGAAGCTTTCTTT.

The sample holds many counts of this clonotype. This chain joins TRBV13 and TRBJ2-7; 14 positions agree with TRBD2. This CDR3 is built from 15 residues. Looked up from germline, CDR1 is PRHDT and CDR2 is FYEKMQ (reference sequence). V lost 5 bases to trimming and J lost 2 bases; unmatched junction nucleotides: 2. The CDR3 bases are TGTGCCAGCAGCCTGGGACTAGCGGGGGCCTACGAGCAGTACTTC. Protein: CASSLGLAGAYEQYF.

This clonotype was recorded a few times. The chain combines TRBV28 with TRBJ2-5, with TRBD1 matching over 8 bases. J was trimmed by 1 base and V by 1 base; bases with no gene match: 5. Germline CDR1 MDHEN, CDR2 SYDVKM. The CDR3 spans 16 residues. The CDR3 DNA sequence: TGTGCCAGCAGTTTATTTGGCAGGGGGCCCCAAGAGACCCAGTACTTC. It specifies CASSLFGRGPQETQYF.

The chain couples TRBV4-1 to TRBJ1-1, with 9 bases aligning to TRBD1. There are 17 residues in the CDR3. V lost 4 bases, J lost 4 bases, and 13 bases stayed unmatched. Germline V lookup: CDR1 MGHRA, CDR2 YSYEKL. CDR3 DNA: TGCGCCAGCAGCCCCGGACAGGGGCCGGTTTCTCGCACTGAAGCTTTCTTT. Translated: CASSPGQGPVSRTEAFF.